This passage covers 24 T cell receptor beta chains from one sample sequenced in a study of breast tumors, draining lymph nodes, adjacent tissues. TCRdb fed the multiplex PCR reads into MiXCR, producing one record per CDR3 protein. The table includes 47,000 or so distinct CDR3 sequences, 23% detected once. The sequencing sample was made of breast tumor tissue. These receptors came from a female donor with breast cancer. Some clones in this sample may be carry-over from other donors' samples.

At least ten counts were recorded for this clonotype. This chain's CDR3 is CASSGGERIYGYTF. The CDR3 DNA reads as TGTGCCAGCAGTGGGGGGGAAAGAATCTATGGCTACACCTTC. This chain links TRBV2 with TRBJ1-2, with D possibly being TRBD1 (5 bases). V was pared by 4 bases and J by 4 bases, with 13 bases between. The CDR3 has 14 amino acids. In germline, CDR1 is SNHLY, CDR2 FYNNEI.

The chain joins TRBV18 to TRBJ1-1; TRBD1 aligns across 8 bases. CDR3 size: 13 residues. Trimming removed 3 bases from V and 8 bases from J; junction bases left unmatched: 5. The V gene's germline CDR1 is KGHSH and CDR2 LQKENI. In DNA, the CDR3 is TGTGCCAGCTCACCTGGGACAGGCCTCGAAGCTTTCTTT. Its protein is CASSPGTGLEAFF.

This clonotype was picked up many times. DNA for the CDR3: TGTGCCAGCAGCCCCTACACAGGGGAGTATGGCTACACCTTC. This translates into CASSPYTGEYGYTF. The rearrangement uses TRBV3-1 and TRBJ1-2, with 7 bases matching TRBD1. This CDR3 has 14 amino acids. Germline V lookup: CDR1 LGHDT, CDR2 YNNKEL (reference sequence). V was clipped by 4 bases and J by 5 bases; unmatched bases: 7.

A few counts support this clonotype. The chain combines TRBV20-1 with TRBJ2-1; D is unresolved. The germline V gene has CDR1 DFQATT and CDR2 SNEGSKA (reference sequence). Trimming stripped 3 bases from V and 7 bases from J, with 13 bases between. This CDR3 is built from 13 residues. The CDR3 region is CSASFTVTNEQFF. DNA of the CDR3: TGCAGTGCTAGTTTTACGGTTACGAATGAGCAGTTCTTC.

This clonotype has at least ten counts. The V gene is TRBV29-1, the J gene TRBJ2-2, with D uncertain. Germline V CDR1 and CDR2: SQVTM, ANQGSEA. This CDR3 is 12 amino acids long. V was clipped by 1 base and J by 4 bases, with 4 bases between them. CDR3 nucleotides: TGCAGCGTTGAAGGAAGCACCGGGGAGCTGTTTTTT. Translating it yields CSVEGSTGELFF.

The chain recombines TRBV7-2 with TRBJ2-1; D unresolved. The V gene's germline CDR1 is SGHTA and CDR2 FQGNSA. The CDR3 has 15 amino acids. Trimming pared 5 bases from V and 0 bases from J, leaving 11 bases between. CDR3 region: CASSQTGGSYNEQFF. The CDR3 DNA is TGTGCCAGCAGCCAGACTGGTGGCTCCTACAATGAGCAGTTCTTC.

The chain links TRBV20-1 to TRBJ2-1, with 8 positions matching TRBD1. Germline V gives CDR1 DFQATT, CDR2 SNEGSKA (reference sequence). This CDR3 contains 13 residues. The DNA of the CDR3 is TGCAGGGCCGGACAGGGCTATTACAATGAGCAGTTCTTC. Translated: CRAGQGYYNEQFF.

This clonotype was found many times. The V call is TRBV7-2, the J call TRBJ1-6; 7 bases match TRBD1. The length of the CDR3 is 15 residues. CDR1 and CDR2 from the germline V gene are SGHTA and FQGNSA. The junction had 11 bases not matched to a gene; V was cut back by 6 bases and J by 9 bases. CDR3 protein: CASSRNRDSISPLHF. Here the CDR3 DNA reads TGTGCCAGCAGTCGAAACCGGGACAGTATTTCACCCCTCCACTTT. Full variable domain (missing parts from reference TRBV7-2 and TRBJ1-6): GAGVSQSPSNKVTEKGKDVELRCDPISGHTALYWYRQSLGQGLEFLIYFQGNSAPDKSGLPSDRFSAERTGGSVSTLTIQRTQQEDSAVYLCASSRNRDSISPLHFGNGTRLTVT.

This clonotype has only a few counts. V gene TRBV28 combines with J gene TRBJ1-2; no clear D gene. CDR1 MDHEN and CDR2 SYDVKM come from the germline V gene. The CDR3 spans 13 residues. V lost 3 bases and J lost 7, with 12 bases in between. As DNA, the CDR3 is TGTGCCAGCAGTTTCCACGGATCCCCTGGCTACACCTTC. Its protein is CASSFHGSPGYTF.

The genes are TRBV3-1 and TRBJ2-2; 8 bases line up with TRBD1. The CDR3 is 13 residues long. V dropped 8 bases and J dropped 3; count of bases not matched to a gene: 2. Germline V CDR1 and CDR2: LGHDT, YNNKEL (reference sequence). CDR3 loop: CASLRGHTGELFF. The CDR3 bases are TGTGCCAGCCTCAGGGGGCACACCGGGGAGCTGTTTTTT.

V usage is TRBV6-1 and J usage is TRBJ2-1, with 13 bases fitting TRBD2. Trimming took 7 bases from V and 2 from J; bases not matched to a gene: 8. This CDR3 is built from 17 residues. Germline assignment: CDR1 MNHNS and CDR2 SASEGT. This chain's CDR3 is CASTGTSGINAYNEQFF. As DNA, the CDR3 is TGTGCCAGCACCGGGACTAGCGGGATTAATGCCTACAATGAGCAGTTCTTC.

About this clonotype itself: This may stem from a read error, because a much larger clone lies one nucleotide away. The chain carries TRBV2 and TRBJ2-4; the D gene is possibly TRBD2 (6 bases). This CDR3 is built from 16 residues. Germline CDR1 and CDR2: SNHLY and FYNNEI. CDR3 DNA: TGTGCCGGCAGTCCCATCGGGAGTAGGACCAAAAACATTCAGTACTTC. Encoded protein: CAGSPIGSRTKNIQYF.

This clonotype was recorded a few times. This chain joins TRBV19 and TRBJ2-1, with 8 bases matching TRBD2. Germline V CDR1 and CDR2: LNHDA, SQIVND (reference sequence). The CDR3 extends over 16 amino acids. The V and J ends lost 4 bases and 2 bases, in that order; junction bases with no gene match: 7. The CDR3 DNA is TGTGCCAGTAGTACCTTAGCGGGACCACCCTACAATGAGCAGTTCTTC. It codes for CASSTLAGPPYNEQFF.

To note about this clonotype: A read error may account for a junction end that differs from germline. J is TRBJ1-2 and V is TRBV5-4, with a weak D call TRBD1 (6 bases). The V gene's germline CDR1 is SGHNT and CDR2 YYREEE (reference sequence). CDR3 length: 15 residues. The CDR3 is CASGLLNREDKGYTF. The CDR3 nucleotides read TGTGCCAGCGGCTTACTCAACAGGGAAGATAAGGGCTACACCTTC.

The chain carries TRBV7-9 and TRBJ2-6; D remains ambiguous. CDR3 size: 16 residues. Trimming removed 1 base from V and 0 bases from J, with 7 bases in between. In germline, CDR1 is SEHNR, CDR2 FQNEAQ (reference sequence). Here the CDR3 DNA reads TGTGCCAGCAGCTTAGTGGGCAGCTCTGGGGCCAACGTCCTGACTTTC. This gives the protein CASSLVGSSGANVLTF. Based on the CDR3 plus reference TRBV7-9 and TRBJ2-6, the full variable domain is DTGVSQNPRHKITKRGQNVTFRCDPISEHNRLYWYRQTLGQGPEFLTYFQNEAQLEKSRLLSDRFSAERPKGSFSTLEIQRTEQGDSAMYLCASSLVGSSGANVLTFGAGSRLTVL.

This clonotype was picked up many times. This sequence joins TRBV10-3 and TRBJ2-5, with D uncertain. With 2 bases removed from V and 5 bases from J, the gap between germline ends came to 3 bases. CDR3 length: 11 residues. The germline V gene encodes CDR1 ENHRY and CDR2 SYGVKD. CDR3 residues: CAISERETQYF. The CDR3, as DNA: TGTGCCATCAGTGAGAGGGAGACCCAGTACTTC.

Remarks on this clonotype: A read error may account for a junction end that differs from germline. The chain joins TRBV7-3 to TRBJ2-6; perhaps TRBD1 as D (5 bases). The CDR3 is 18 amino acids. CDR1 and CDR2 from the germline V gene are SGHTA and FQGTGA. The CDR3 region has the DNA TGTGCCAGCAGCCTCCCCGGGTTAGACTTCTCTGGGGCCAACATCCTGACTTTC. Its protein is CASSLPGLDFSGANILTF.

This clonotype showed up many times. V gene TRBV20-1 combines with J gene TRBJ2-7; the D is unclear. This CDR3 is 12 amino acids long. The V gene's germline CDR1 is DFQATT and CDR2 SNEGSKA (reference sequence). Deletions cut 0 bases from V and 6 bases from J, with 9 bases between. The CDR3 loop reads CSARDQTSEQYF. The CDR3 DNA reads as TGCAGTGCTAGAGATCAAACATCCGAGCAGTACTTC.

The chain links TRBV28 to TRBJ2-7; TRBD2 matches at 12 bases. This CDR3 has 15 residues. Germline V CDR1 and CDR2: MDHEN, SYDVKM. Trimming took 2 bases from V and 7 from J; bases not matched to a gene: 6. The DNA of the CDR3 is TGTGCCAGCAGTTTAGGGACTAGCGGGTGGGGGGAGCAGTACTTC. The encoded protein is CASSLGTSGWGEQYF.

This clonotype was detected ten times or more. The rearrangement joins TRBV11-2 to TRBJ2-2; TRBD1 matches at 8 bases. The CDR3 runs to 14 residues. Unmatched junction bases numbered 2, after V lost 5 bases and J lost 3 bases. Germline assignment: CDR1 SGHAT and CDR2 FQNNGV. DNA for the CDR3: TGTGCCAGCAGCAAGGACAGGGACACCGGGGAGCTGTTTTTT. Translated: CASSKDRDTGELFF. Supplemented by reference TRBV11-2 and TRBJ2-2, the full variable domain reads EAGVAQSPRYKIIEKRQSVAFWCNPISGHATLYWYQQILGQGPKLLIQFQNNGVVDDSQLPKDRFSAERLKGVDSTLKIQPAKLEDSAVYLCASSKDRDTGELFFGEGSRLTVL.

This clonotype has just a few counts. V and J are TRBV28 and TRBJ2-1, with 7 bases aligning to TRBD2. After removal of 6 bases from V and 1 base from J, the junction contained 6 bases not matched to a gene. From germline, CDR1 is MDHEN and CDR2 SYDVKM. The CDR3 contains 15 residues. The CDR3 region is CASRSSGRSYNEQFF. In nucleotides, the CDR3 is TGTGCCAGCAGGAGTAGCGGGCGTTCCTACAATGAGCAGTTCTTC.

The V call is TRBV6-1, the J call TRBJ1-6; D is undetermined. The germline CDR1 and CDR2 sequences are MNHNS and SASEGT. CDR3 length equals 14 residues. Trimming shortened V by 1 base and J by 4 bases, and 5 bases separated the two germline ends. This CDR3 reads CASSEGSYNSPLHF. The CDR3 DNA follows: TGTGCCAGCAGTGAAGGGAGTTATAATTCACCCCTCCACTTT.

V usage is TRBV11-2 and J usage is TRBJ2-4; 11 positions agree with TRBD2. CDR1 SGHAT and CDR2 FQNNGV come from the germline V gene. Trimming took 10 bases from V and 5 from J; bases not matched to a gene: 16. The CDR3 totals 17 residues. CDR3 nucleotides: TGTGCCACCACCCCGCCTCTAGCGGGAGGAGGCCAAAACATTCAGTACTTC. This gives the protein CATTPPLAGGGQNIQYF.

Ten or more counts support this clonotype. This sequence joins TRBV6-5 and TRBJ1-3, with D perhaps matching TRBD1 (6 bases). Germline V gene lookup returns CDR1 MNHEY and CDR2 SVGAGI. This CDR3 has 16 amino acids. Trimming took 0 bases from V and 2 from J, leaving 11 bases between them. CDR3 residues: CASSYSLGQTGNTIYF. As DNA, the CDR3 is TGTGCCAGCAGTTACTCCCTAGGACAGACTGGAAACACCATATATTTT.